This record looks at one TCR beta chain sequence and its context. The protocol was immunoSEQ multiplex PCR, while the TCRdb copy is restricted to in-frame clones and leaves out a portion. This table holds 300,000 to 350,000 clones, roughly 90% found once. The ends were cut back, 4 bases at V and 5 bases at J, with 8 bases in the middle. Germline V gene lookup returns CDR1 LGHDT and CDR2 YNNKEL (reference sequence). The CDR3 extends over 13 amino acids. These data come from a study of Ad26.COV2.S vaccination and SARS-CoV-2 variants. Treatment defined: roughly 18 received Ad26.COV2.S at low or high dose, single or two shots; roughly 5 received placebo; per-sample allocation not given. Material that was analyzed had been drawn on day 63 after the first vaccine or placebo injection.

The rearrangement links TRBV3-1 (or the pseudogene TRBV3-2) to TRBJ2-2, with D possibly TRBD1 on 6 matching bases. The TCR comes from a person between 18 and 59 years old who received the Ad26.COV2.S COVID-19 vaccine or a placebo. This material consisted of peripheral blood, taken in a trial of Ad26.COV2.S vaccine versus placebo. The CDR3 coding sequence is TGTGCCAGCAGCCGGCAGGGGACCGGGGAGCTGTTTTTT. This gives the protein CASSRQGTGELFF.